The 19 T cell receptor beta chains reported below all come from one sample, sequenced in a study of blood T cell repertoires in COVID-19. TCRdb's table, derived via immunoSEQ multiplex PCR, lists solely in-frame clones and lacks some. Of roughly 49,000 clones detected, about 70% appear once; the ten largest clones hold 8.8%. The source material was peripheral blood. All receptors come from a woman in her seventies with acute or convalescent COVID-19.

V and J are TRBV7-8 and TRBJ2-7; TRBD2 matches 9 bases. CDR3 length: 17 residues. Germline V CDR1 and CDR2: SGHVS, FQNEAQ. Germline trimming cut 4 bases from V and 7 bases from J; bases unmatched to any gene: 17. In DNA form, the CDR3 reads TGTGCCAGCAGCTCCGCGGGGGCTAGCGGGGCATGGAGGGAGCAGTACTTC. Protein sequence: CASSSAGASGAWREQYF.

This sequence joins TRBV24-1 and TRBJ2-2, with D uncertain. Trimming shortened V by 3 bases and J by 3 bases, and 4 bases separated the two germline ends. CDR1 and CDR2 from the germline V gene are KGHDR and SFDVKD. The CDR3 spans 13 residues. For the CDR3, the DNA is TGTGCCACCAGTGATGACTACACCGGGGAGCTGTTTTTT. Translation: CATSDDYTGELFF.

The chain links TRBV24-1 to TRBJ2-5; no definite D call. V was cut by 2 bases and J by 2 bases, with 8 bases left in between. The CDR3 contains 14 residues. From germline, CDR1 is KGHDR and CDR2 SFDVKD. The CDR3, as DNA: TGTGCCACCAGTGATTCTATAACGCAAGAGACCCAGTACTTC. As protein: CATSDSITQETQYF.

The rearrangement links TRBV7-9 to TRBJ2-7; a possible D gene is TRBD2 (5 bases). Trimming pared 1 base from V and 5 bases from J, leaving 6 bases between. Germline values: CDR1 SEHNR, CDR2 FQNEAQ (reference sequence). This CDR3 is built from 12 residues. The CDR3 here is CASSLVGDEQYF. CDR3 coding DNA: TGTGCCAGCAGCTTAGTCGGGGACGAGCAGTACTTC.

This chain uses TRBV19 with TRBJ2-7, with 9 bases identical to TRBD1. The CDR3 runs 13 residues. Germline V gene data show CDR1 as LNHDA and CDR2 as SQIVND (reference sequence). After removal of 5 bases from V and 5 bases from J, the junction contained 4 bases not matched to a gene. The CDR3, as DNA: TGTGCCAGTAGTGCCAGGACAGGGGACGAGCAGTACTTC. Protein product: CASSARTGDEQYF.

V is TRBV2 and J is TRBJ2-7; 8 bases line up with TRBD1. The CDR3 covers 15 residues. CDR1 and CDR2 (germline): SNHLY, FYNNEI. Trimming removed 2 bases from V and 5 bases from J; junction bases left unmatched: 8. CDR3 in amino acids: CASSEKDRGYDEQYF. Written as DNA, the CDR3 is TGTGCCAGCAGTGAAAAAGACAGGGGATACGACGAGCAGTACTTC.

The rearrangement uses TRBV19 and TRBJ2-5; D ambiguous. The CDR3 consists of 15 residues. The germline gives CDR1 LNHDA, CDR2 SQIVND (reference sequence). Trimming cost V 3 bases and J 2 bases, with 13 bases left between them. In nucleotides, the CDR3 is TGTGCCAGTAGTATCTCTTTCGACTTACAAGAGACCCAGTACTTC. Amino acids: CASSISFDLQETQYF.

The table lists this clone with many counts. The chain couples TRBV7-6 to TRBJ2-7, with D tentatively TRBD2 (5 bases). Trimming shortened V by 5 bases and J by 2 bases, and 28 bases separated the two germline ends. Germline V gene sequence: CDR1 SGHVS, CDR2 FNYEAQ. The CDR3 runs to 19 residues. The CDR3 bases are TGTGCCAGCAGCCCCCACCCTGATTCACGGGGAGCTGGCGCCTACGAGCAGTACTTC. Translating gives CASSPHPDSRGAGAYEQYF.

This clone appeared a single time. The chain combines TRBV19 with TRBJ1-5, with D hard to call. Germline CDR1 is LNHDA and CDR2 is SQIVND (reference sequence). The length of the CDR3 is 13 residues. Deletions cut 3 bases from V and 0 bases from J, with 3 bases between. This chain's CDR3 is CASSMASNQPQHF. The DNA for the CDR3 is TGTGCCAGTAGTATGGCTAGCAATCAGCCCCAGCATTTT. The full variable domain, completed using reference TRBV19 and TRBJ1-5, is DGGITQSPKYLFRKEGQNVTLSCEQNLNHDAMYWYRQDPGQGLRLIYYSQIVNDFQKGDIAEGYSVSREKKESFPLTVTSAQKNPTAFYLCASSMASNQPQHFGDGTRLSIL.

The chain couples TRBV5-4 to TRBJ2-5; perhaps TRBD2 as D (6 bases). Germline CDR1 is SGHNT and CDR2 is YYREEE (reference sequence). This CDR3 region has 14 residues. V shed 2 bases and J shed 1 base, with 9 bases lying between them. This chain's CDR3 is CASSFGGVQETQYF. CDR3 sequence (DNA): TGTGCCAGCAGCTTCGGGGGAGTCCAAGAGACCCAGTACTTC. The variable domain in full, completed from reference TRBV5-4 and TRBJ2-5, reads ETGVTQSPTHLIKTRGQQVTLRCSSQSGHNTVSWYQQALGQGPQFIFQYYREEENGRGNFPPRFSGLQFPNYSSELNVNALELDDSALYLCASSFGGVQETQYFGPGTRLLVL.

The CDR3 DNA reads TGTGCCACCTATGGTGGGCAGGGCAATCAGCCCCAGCATTTT. Its translation: CATYGGQGNQPQHF. The chain is built from TRBV6-5 and TRBJ1-5; D call uncertain. The CDR3 consists of 14 residues. Trimming removed 10 bases from V and 2 bases from J, with 15 bases in between. Germline V gene lookup returns CDR1 MNHEY and CDR2 SVGAGI.

The chain links TRBV6-5 to TRBJ2-3; 9 bases fit TRBD2. Germline CDR1 and CDR2: MNHEY and SVGAGI. The V gene end was trimmed by 2 bases and the J gene end by 2 bases; junction bases not matched to a gene: 2. CDR3 length equals 15 residues. CDR3 in amino acids: CASSYLAGPTDTQYF. In nucleotides, the CDR3 is TGTGCCAGCAGTTACCTAGCGGGGCCCACAGATACGCAGTATTTT.

V gene TRBV7-9 combines with J gene TRBJ1-5; 7 nucleotides line up with TRBD1. The V gene's germline CDR1 is SEHNR and CDR2 FQNEAQ (reference sequence). V dropped 5 bases and J dropped 2; count of bases not matched to a gene: 12. The CDR3 is 17 amino acids. The CDR3 nucleotides read TGTGCCAGCAGCCAGACAGGGTCCATTTTAGGCAATCAGCCCCAGCATTTT. Protein: CASSQTGSILGNQPQHF.

This clone occurred a few times. The J gene is TRBJ1-2, the V gene TRBV2; D is uncertain. This CDR3 comprises 12 residues. Looked up from germline, CDR1 is SNHLY and CDR2 is FYNNEI. Trimming shortened V by 8 bases and J by 7 bases, and 14 bases separated the two germline ends. Written as DNA, the CDR3 is TGTGCCAGCTCGGCAGCGAGATTTGGCTACACCTTC. This codes for CASSAARFGYTF.

CDR3 DNA: TGTGCCAGCAGCGTAGAAGGGGGCAGTAATCAGCCCCAGCATTTT. Amino acids: CASSVEGGSNQPQHF. This chain uses TRBV9 with TRBJ1-5; 7 bases match TRBD1. V was pared by 0 bases and J by 4 bases, with 4 bases of the junction left unmatched. The CDR3 sequence is 15 residues long. Per the germline V gene, CDR1 is SGDLS and CDR2 is YYNGEE. Looking up the rest from reference TRBV9 and TRBJ1-5 gives the full variable domain: DSGVTQTPKHLITATGQRVTLRCSPRSGDLSVYWYQQSLDQGLQFLIQYYNGEERAKGNILERFSAQQFPDLHSELNLSSLELGDSALYFCASSVEGGSNQPQHFGDGTRLSIL.

The V call is TRBV5-8, the J call TRBJ2-3; 11 positions match TRBD2. CDR3 length: 15 amino acids. CDR1 and CDR2 (germline): SGHTS, YDEGEE. Trimming removed 5 bases from V and 0 bases from J; junction bases left unmatched: 2. The CDR3 DNA follows: TGTGCCAGCAGAAGACTAGCGGGGAGCACAGATACGCAGTATTTT. This codes for CASRRLAGSTDTQYF.

The CDR3 DNA reads TGTGCCAGCAGCGAACCCCTAGACAGTGGGAAGGAGACCCAGTACTTC. It translates to CASSEPLDSGKETQYF. V usage is TRBV6-1 and J usage is TRBJ2-5; maybe TRBD1 (5 bases). V was clipped by 6 bases and J by 5 bases, with 22 bases between them. Germline assignment: CDR1 MNHNS and CDR2 SASEGT. This CDR3 has 16 amino acids.

This clone has only one observation. The genes are TRBV6-5 and TRBJ2-1; D gene ambiguous. Germline values: CDR1 MNHEY, CDR2 SVGAGI. This CDR3 has 15 amino acids. V lost 3 bases, J lost 1 base, and 10 bases lay in between. CDR3 residues: CASSYSQVSYNEQFF. The CDR3 nucleotides read TGTGCCAGCAGTTATTCCCAGGTTTCCTACAATGAGCAGTTCTTC.

This chain joins TRBV27 and TRBJ2-3; 8 nucleotides line up with TRBD2. The CDR3 spans 14 residues. Looked up from germline, CDR1 is MNHEY and CDR2 is SMNVEV (reference sequence). With V trimmed by 7 bases and J by 6 bases, 9 bases remained unmatched. This CDR3 reads CASKQAGGSDTQYF. For the CDR3, the DNA is TGTGCCAGCAAGCAGGCGGGGGGATCGGATACGCAGTATTTT.